The T cell receptor (beta chain) under discussion was sequenced for a study of T cell responses to AZD1222 COVID-19 vaccine (dated by TCRdb to about 2021). At the level of the whole study: AZD1222 recipients with second doses at about 4 weeks or about 12 weeks were pooled, because spike-specific TCR depth and breadth did not differ between schedules. Trial participants were enrolled by age into 18-55, 56-69 and 70-plus year subgroups, with 148, 28 and 57 TCR-sequenced participants respectively. TCR sequencing covered about 230 trial participants: nearly 210 given two doses of AZD1222 and 26 given two doses of MenACWY control vaccine. Results the study describes overall, beyond this receptor: Most participants were white British and females outnumbered males, and the authors suggested that clonal diversity may have been underestimated. No day 14 peak-response samples were available, so repertoires were characterized only after the peak T cell response. After two AZD1222 doses, spike-specific TCR breadth and depth were significantly higher than at day 0 and than in MenACWY recipients. In the small 56-69-year group, the increase in depth fell short of significance, most likely because of low power. Only five to seven AZD1222 recipients were SARS-CoV-2 seropositive at baseline, limiting conclusions about previously exposed vaccinees. Epitopes outside the regions mutated in the B.1.351 and B.1.1.7 variants were reportedly recognized by nearly half of the unique spike-specific TCRs. CD4 TCRs associated with the vaccine covered the entire spike protein, and the dominant responses were in regions 160-218 and 743-854.

Concerning this clone itself: What antigen it recognizes has not been identified. Qualities for individual bases were not recorded, and no much larger clone is one base off.

The intended sense of this specimen's time point label: baseline before first vaccination. Vaccinee samples were obtained from the UK trials COV001 and COV002, which included a single-blind randomized controlled phase 2/3 trial of AZD1222 (ChAdOx1 nCoV-19) in healthy adults. For TCRbeta chain sequencing, PBMC samples from trial participants were taken at day 0 and at day 28 after the second dose. In the germline V gene, CDR1 corresponds to SGHTA and CDR2 to FQGNSA. From its cysteine to its phenylalanine, the CDR3 spans 16 amino acids. Only the CDR3 portion is preserved as DNA: 48 bases, with reading frame beginning at the first base. Germline trimming amounts to 3 bases on V and 1 base on J, with 8 as the count of junction bases outside the gene matches. The CDR3 regions of human TCRbeta chains were subjected to immunosequencing. The authors' pipeline ran thus. TCRs in the repertoires were compared against a reference library of SARS-CoV-2-specific TCRs that had been generated with the MIRA antigen-specificity platform. Breadth meant the fraction of unique TCRs that were SARS-CoV-2-associated, whereas depth meant the fraction of total T cells that were SARS-CoV-2-associated. Using the MIRA data, every spike-specific TCR was mapped to the spike region that the TCR reacted to and assigned to either a CD4 or a CD8 class. Log10-transformed breadth and depth values were compared by one-way ANOVA with Sidak's multiple comparisons tests. Not all clones reach the TCRdb copy of this immuneACCESS table, which keeps in-frame sequences only. Checked studies attribute under half of the gap to unresolved V genes and leave the rest unexplained. Clone size and V and J calls were adopted from that table, with D and trimming inferred from the DNA. Across this sample there are more than 120,000 clones, with approximately 94% seen only once. The ten biggest clones cover around 5% of the sample.

This TCR was sampled from an adult in good health. The sequences come from peripheral blood, collected on day 0 of AZD1222 vaccination. The chain is assembled from TRBV7-2 and TRBJ2-5, with 7 junctional bases fitting TRBD2. CDR3 reads: CASSFFFASGQETQYF. The DNA sequence is TGTGCCAGCAGCTTCTTTTTCGCTAGCGGCCAAGAGACCCAGTACTTC.